This T cell receptor beta chain was identified in a study of blood T cell repertoires in COVID-19. The length of the CDR3 is 16 residues. V was cut by 5 bases and J by 3 bases, with 19 bases left in between. Germline lookup yields CDR1 SGHTA and CDR2 FQGTGA. The study assigned cohorts using participant-reported clinical history. Produced via immunoSEQ multiplex PCR; TCRdb's table is partial and in-frame only. The sample has 210,000 or so clones, 70% to 90% seen once. The clonotype was recovered from a woman in her thirties or forties with acute COVID-19. J is TRBJ1-2 and V is TRBV7-3; D call uncertain. The material sequenced was PBMCs or T cells enriched from blood (not recorded which). DNA for the CDR3: TGTGCCAGCAGCCAAGGCGGGCCCCCGGAGGACTATGGCTACACCTTC. Translation gives CASSQGGPPEDYGYTF.